The TCR beta chain under discussion was sequenced for a study of blood T cell repertoires in COVID-19. As for the study in general: PBMCs, B-cell-depleted T cells, or T cells provided the cDNA or gDNA that made up the material.

Source study methods: From reference gene primer amplification, estimates of nucleated cell counts were derived. Clones were read by immunoSEQ multiplex PCR, and TCRdb kept only the in-frame ones, dropping some. D and trimming were read from the DNA, whereas the V and J calls and clone size are those reported in that table. The sample lists about 89,000 clones; 80% were seen once. The CDR3 runs 14 residues. Looked up from germline, CDR1 is LGHDT and CDR2 is YNNKEL (reference sequence). Trimming removed 6 bases at V and 5 bases at J, with 14 bases between. Sequenced material: peripheral blood. The receptor was isolated from an elderly woman with acute or convalescent COVID-19. The rearrangement links TRBV3-1 (or the pseudogene TRBV3-2) to TRBJ1-5, with D perhaps TRBD1 (5 bases). CDR3 sequence reads: CASSQGFNYQPQHF. The CDR3 bases are TGTGCCAGCAGTCAGGGATTCAATTATCAGCCCCAGCATTTT.